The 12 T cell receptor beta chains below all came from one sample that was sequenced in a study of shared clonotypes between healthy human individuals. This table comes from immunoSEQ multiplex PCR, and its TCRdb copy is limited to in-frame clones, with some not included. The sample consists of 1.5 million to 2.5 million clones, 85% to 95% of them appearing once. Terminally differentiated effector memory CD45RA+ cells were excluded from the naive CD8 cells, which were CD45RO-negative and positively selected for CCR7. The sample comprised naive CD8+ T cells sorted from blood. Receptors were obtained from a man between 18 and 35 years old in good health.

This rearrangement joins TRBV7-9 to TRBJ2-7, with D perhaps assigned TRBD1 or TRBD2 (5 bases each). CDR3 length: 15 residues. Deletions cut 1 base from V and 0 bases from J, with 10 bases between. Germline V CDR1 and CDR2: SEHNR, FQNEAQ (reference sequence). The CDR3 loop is CASSLVGGHSYEQYF. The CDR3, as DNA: TGTGCCAGCAGCTTAGTTGGGGGTCACTCCTACGAGCAGTACTTC.

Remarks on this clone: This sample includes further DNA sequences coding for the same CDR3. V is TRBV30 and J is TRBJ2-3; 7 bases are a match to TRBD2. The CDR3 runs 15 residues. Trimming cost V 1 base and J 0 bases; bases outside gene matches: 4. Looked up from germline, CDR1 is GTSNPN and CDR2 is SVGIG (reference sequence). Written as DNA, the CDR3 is TGTGCCTGGAGTGAGGGAGGGTCAAGCACAGATACGCAGTATTTT. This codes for CAWSEGGSSTDTQYF.

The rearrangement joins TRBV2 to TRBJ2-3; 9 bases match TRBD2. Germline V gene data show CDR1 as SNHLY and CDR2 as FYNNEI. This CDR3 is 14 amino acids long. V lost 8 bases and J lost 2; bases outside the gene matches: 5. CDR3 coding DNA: TGTGCCAGCGGGGCTAGCGGGGCCACAGATACGCAGTATTTT. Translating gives CASGASGATDTQYF.

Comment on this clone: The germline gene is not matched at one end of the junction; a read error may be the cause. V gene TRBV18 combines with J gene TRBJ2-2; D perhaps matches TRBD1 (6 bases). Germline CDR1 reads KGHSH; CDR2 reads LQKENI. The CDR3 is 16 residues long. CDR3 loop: CASSPPRGDWTGELFF. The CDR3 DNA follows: TGTGCCAGCTCCCCACCCAGGGGCGATTGGACCGGGGAGCTGTTTTTT.

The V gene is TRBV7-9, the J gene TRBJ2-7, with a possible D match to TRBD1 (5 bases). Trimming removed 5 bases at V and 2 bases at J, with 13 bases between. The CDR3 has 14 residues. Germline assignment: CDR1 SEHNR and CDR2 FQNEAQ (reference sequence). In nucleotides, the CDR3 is TGTGCCAGCAGCCCAGGCAGGGCCCCCTACGAGCAGTACTTC. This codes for CASSPGRAPYEQYF.

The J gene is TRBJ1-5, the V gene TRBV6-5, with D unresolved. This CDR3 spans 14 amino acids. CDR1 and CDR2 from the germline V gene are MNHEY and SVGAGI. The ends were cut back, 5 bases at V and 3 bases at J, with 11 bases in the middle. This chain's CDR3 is CASSNGDYNQPQHF. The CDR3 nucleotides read TGTGCCAGCAGTAATGGAGATTACAATCAGCCCCAGCATTTT.

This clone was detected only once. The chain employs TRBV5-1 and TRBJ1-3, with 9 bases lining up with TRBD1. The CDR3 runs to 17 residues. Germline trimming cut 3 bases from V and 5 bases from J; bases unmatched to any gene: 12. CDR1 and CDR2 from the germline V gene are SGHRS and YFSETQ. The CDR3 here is CASSSDPGTGTRNTIYF. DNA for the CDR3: TGCGCCAGCAGCTCTGACCCCGGGACAGGGACCAGAAACACCATATATTTT.

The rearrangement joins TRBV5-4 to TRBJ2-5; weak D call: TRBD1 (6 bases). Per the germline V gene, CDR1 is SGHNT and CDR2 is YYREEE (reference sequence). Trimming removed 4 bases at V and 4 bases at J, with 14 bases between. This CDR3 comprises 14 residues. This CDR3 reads CASSQQGWGETQYF. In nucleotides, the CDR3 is TGTGCCAGCAGCCAACAGGGTTGGGGAGAGACCCAGTACTTC.

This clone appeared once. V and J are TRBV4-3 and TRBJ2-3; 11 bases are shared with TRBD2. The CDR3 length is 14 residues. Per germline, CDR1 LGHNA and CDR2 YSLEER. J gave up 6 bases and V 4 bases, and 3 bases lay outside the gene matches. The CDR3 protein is CASSPTSGSDTQYF. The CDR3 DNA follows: TGCGCCAGCAGCCCTACTAGCGGGAGTGATACGCAGTATTTT.

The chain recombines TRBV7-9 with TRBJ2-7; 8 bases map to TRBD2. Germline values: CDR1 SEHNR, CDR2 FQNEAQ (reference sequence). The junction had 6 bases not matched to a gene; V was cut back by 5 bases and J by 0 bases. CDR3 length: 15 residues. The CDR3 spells CASSPTGGASYEQYF. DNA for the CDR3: TGTGCCAGCAGCCCGACGGGGGGGGCCTCCTACGAGCAGTACTTC.

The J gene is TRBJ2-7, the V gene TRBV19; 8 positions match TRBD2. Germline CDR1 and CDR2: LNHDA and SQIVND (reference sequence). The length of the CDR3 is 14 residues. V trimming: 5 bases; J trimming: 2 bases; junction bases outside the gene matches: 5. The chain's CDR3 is CASSPVAGTYEQYF. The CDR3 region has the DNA TGTGCCAGTAGTCCGGTAGCGGGGACCTACGAGCAGTACTTC.

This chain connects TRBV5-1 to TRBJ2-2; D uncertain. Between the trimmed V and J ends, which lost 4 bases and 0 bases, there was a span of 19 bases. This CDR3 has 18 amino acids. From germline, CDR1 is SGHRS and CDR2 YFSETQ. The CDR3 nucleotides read TGCGCCAGCAGCCTTGACTTATTGACACCAGCGAACACCGGGGAGCTGTTTTTT. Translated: CASSLDLLTPANTGELFF.